The present T cell receptor beta chain was sequenced within a study of blood T cell repertoires in COVID-19 (dated by TCRdb to 2020 to 2022). For the wider study: Samples covering the acute and convalescent phases of COVID-19 were provided by collaborators in the United States, Italy and Spain. The material from the prospective study consisted of cDNA or gDNA derived from T cells, B-cell-depleted T cells, or PBMCs. The dataset comprised deeply sampled blood TCRbeta repertoires from subjects exposed to, actively infected with, or recovered from COVID-19. The repertoires were released in a freely available public database meant as a resource for research on the immune response to SARS-CoV-2. Samples came from the ongoing ImmuneRACE study (first 160 participants) plus 1,254 subjects from 6 global collaborators. A de-identified subject ID, COVID-19 status, age in years and sex were almost always included in the sample metadata. Where available, HLA class I and class II types were obtained from metadata supplied by the sample provider rather than from assay-based typing. Points the paper makes about the study in general: The quantity of clinical and demographic metadata differed by source and by participant and was supplied without curation.

The immunoSEQ Assay, a bias-controlled multiplex PCR, was used to amplify TCRbeta CDR3 regions from genomic DNA. The study's processing was this. Nucleated cell counts per sample were estimated from amplification of reference gene primers within the assay. To quantify the absolute abundance of each unique TCRbeta CDR3 rearrangement, sequence reads were collapsed and filtered. For each sample, productive Simpson clonality was calculated as the square root of Simpson's diversity index across productive rearrangements. What TCRdb holds here is the immuneACCESS table cut down to in-frame rearrangements. Part of the clones is not present; checked against another copy, under half of the missing clones reflect an unresolved V gene, and the others are unexplained. That table gives V, J and clone size, and the DNA gave D and trimming. The table for this sample lists roughly 80,000 clones; 75% to 90% of them were counted only once. About 12% of the sample is taken by the ten largest.

Regarding this clone: Its antigen has not been determined. No quality values exist for individual bases; no much larger clone is one base distant.

Per the germline V gene, MDHEN is the CDR1 and SYDVKM is the CDR2. The CDR3 has 14 amino acids, counting the end cysteine and phenylalanine. Only the CDR3 portion is preserved as DNA: 42 bases, with reading frame beginning at the first base. V and J lose 6 bases and 2 bases, and a span of 11 bases separates them. Each collaborating institution followed its own protocols to collect whole blood in K2EDTA tubes. For TCRbeta analysis, collaborators shipped samples as frozen whole blood, isolated PBMCs, or DNA extracted from either of those sample types. Input material: peripheral blood. This chain joins TRBV28 to TRBJ1-3; the D gene remains uncertain. This receptor was identified in a human donor in a cohort sampled during active COVID-19. The CDR3 amino acid sequence is: CASRTPGTGNTIYF. The DNA reads TGTGCCAGCAGGACCCCCGGGACTGGAAACACCATATATTTT.